This T cell receptor beta chain was sequenced in a study of Ad26.COV2.S vaccination and SARS-CoV-2 variants. Here immunoSEQ multiplex PCR was the method, and the copy in TCRdb shows in-frame clones only, minus some. The sample holds 300,000 to 350,000 clones, 88% seen once. The CDR3 runs 18 residues. Per the germline V gene, CDR1 is SEHNR and CDR2 is FQNEAQ (reference sequence). V dropped 4 bases and J dropped 6 bases, with 28 bases sitting between them. The treatment was: over 15 received Ad26.COV2.S at low or high dose, single or two shots; about 5 received placebo; per-sample allocation not given. Following the first vaccine or placebo injection, samples were taken on day 63.

The sequencing here drew on peripheral blood, taken in a trial of Ad26.COV2.S vaccine versus placebo. The chain links TRBV7-9 to TRBJ2-7, with D possibly TRBD1 on 6 matching bases. This clonotype originated in a person aged 18 to 59 who received the Ad26.COV2.S COVID-19 vaccine or a placebo. CDR3 nucleotide sequence: TGTGCCAGCAGCTCTAGGGACACTTTGGCGCTATCCCTATCCGAGCAGTACTTC. It encodes CASSSRDTLALSLSEQYF.